This T cell receptor beta chain appears in the sequencing data of a study of blood T cell repertoires in COVID-19. As for the study in general: The cDNA or gDNA used as material had been derived from T cells, B-cell-depleted T cells, or PBMCs.

Germline V lookup: CDR1 SGHRS, CDR2 YFSETQ. This CDR3 has 17 amino acids. V lost 2 bases to trimming and J lost 0 bases, with 17 bases between them. The study recruited people aged 18 to 89 years across about two dozen US areas. Allocation to cohorts depended on clinical history reported by the participants. This table comes from immunoSEQ multiplex PCR, and its TCRdb copy is limited to in-frame clones, with some not included. This sample has roughly 180,000 clones, with less than 85% found just once. Input material: PBMCs or T cells enriched from blood (not recorded which). This sequence joins TRBV5-1 and TRBJ1-1, with D possibly TRBD1 on 5 matching bases. The TCR originated in a man aged 60 to 69 who had recovered from COVID-19. CDR3: CASSFGADLLMNTEAFF. The CDR3 coding sequence is TGCGCCAGCAGCTTTGGGGCAGATTTATTGATGAACACTGAAGCTTTCTTT.